The rows below give T cell receptor beta chains drawn from one sample of a study of cytomegalovirus exposure and HLA in healthy donors. Some clones are missing from TCRdb's copy, which holds only in-frame ones; the method was immunoSEQ multiplex PCR. The data contain some 130,000 clones, around 63% of them singletons. Sequenced: PBMCs. The receptors here all came from a human donor in good health. The CDR3 runs from the conserved cysteine through the conserved F or W. A D gene is named only where the DNA matches it firmly. A clone size is listed for some rows: how often the clone was seen (once, few, many), or a class if it is expanded.

TRBV6-1	TRBD1	TRBJ2-5	NA	CASSGGTGVSETQYF	TGTGCCAGCAGTGGCGGGACAGGGGTTTCGGAGACCCAGTACTTC
TRBV4-2	TRBD1	TRBJ2-5	NA	CASSQVISGGLETQYF	TGTGCCAGCAGCCAGGTTATTTCAGGGGGCTTGGAGACCCAGTACTTC
TRBV4-1	TRBD2	TRBJ2-1	NA	CASSQDDAKPAGGLGSYNEQFF	TGCGCCAGCAGCCAAGATGACGCCAAACCAGCGGGAGGGTTGGGCTCCTACAATGAGCAGTTCTTC
TRBV5-1	TRBD2	TRBJ2-5	NA	CASSQTSGNTETQYF	TGCGCCAGCAGCCAAACTAGCGGGAACACGGAGACCCAGTACTTC
TRBV10-3	TRBD1	TRBJ1-2	NA	CAISVDRGNGYTF	TGTGCCATCAGTGTTGACAGGGGGAATGGCTACACCTTC
TRBV4-1	NA	TRBJ2-7	NA	CASSLDSDEQYF	TGCGCCAGCAGCCTGGACAGTGACGAGCAGTACTTC
TRBV5-4	NA	TRBJ1-2	NA	CASSLDPLNYGYTF	TGTGCCAGCAGCTTGGATCCATTGAACTATGGCTACACCTTC
TRBV6-4	TRBD2	TRBJ2-4	few	CASSDSAGLSSIQYF	TGTGCCAGCAGTGACTCTGCGGGACTAAGCAGCATTCAGTACTTC
TRBV7-9	NA	TRBJ1-1	once	CASSLPQGNEAFF	TGTGCCAGCAGCTTACCTCAGGGAAATGAAGCTTTCTTT
TRBV4-1	NA	TRBJ2-1	NA	CASSQRNEQFF	TGCGCCAGCAGCCAACGGAATGAGCAGTTCTTC
TRBV10-3	NA	TRBJ1-3	few	CAISTGSGNTIYF	TGTGCCATCAGCACAGGGTCCGGAAACACCATATATTTT
TRBV19	TRBD1	TRBJ2-1	once	CASSTGTGGRNEQFF	TGTGCCAGTAGTACCGGGACAGGGGGCAGGAATGAGCAGTTCTTC
TRBV5-4	NA	TRBJ2-7	NA	CASSSDTAGRRFYEQYF	TGTGCCAGCAGCTCGGACACCGCAGGCCGCCGCTTTTACGAGCAGTACTTC
TRBV28	TRBD2	TRBJ2-1	few	CASSSLRGLAGEAYNEQFF	TGTGCCAGCAGTTCCCTCCGGGGCCTAGCGGGTGAAGCCTACAATGAGCAGTTCTTC
TRBV7-9	NA	TRBJ2-7	NA	CASRRSGKPPYEQYF	TGTGCCAGCAGGCGGTCAGGGAAACCTCCCTACGAGCAGTACTTC
TRBV10-3	TRBD2	TRBJ2-3	NA	CAIGSGLEASDTQYF	TGTGCCATCGGCTCGGGACTAGAAGCATCAGATACGCAGTATTTT
TRBV15	TRBD1	TRBJ2-6	few	CATSRGGQKMDVLTF	TGTGCCACCAGCAGAGGGGGACAGAAAATGGACGTCCTGACTTTC
TRBV9	TRBD1	TRBJ2-1	NA	CASSPRTGRSSYNEQFF	TGTGCCAGCAGCCCCCGGACAGGGCGAAGCTCCTACAATGAGCAGTTCTTC
TRBV6-4	NA	TRBJ2-1	medium-sized	CASSEGVAEHNEQFF	TGTGCCAGCAGTGAAGGAGTAGCGGAGCACAATGAGCAGTTCTTC
TRBV7-3	TRBD2	TRBJ2-3	NA	CASSSRGLAVSTDTQYF	TGTGCCAGCAGCTCCCGAGGACTAGCGGTTAGCACAGATACGCAGTATTTT
TRBV5-1	TRBD1	TRBJ1-4	NA	CASSLVPGGPTNEKLFF	TGCGCCAGCAGCTTGGTACCAGGGGGTCCAACTAATGAAAAACTGTTTTTT